The source of this TCR beta chain is a study of post-analysis software for immune sequencing data. This clonotype was seen a few times. No antigen is known for it. Presence of unique molecular identifiers characterized the TCR beta cDNA libraries. A single record per CDR3 protein comes from TCRdb applying MiXCR to the PCR reads. The sample has 150,000 to 200,000 distinct CDR3 sequences, roughly 31% seen once; the top ten hold approximately 1.5%. Study-level findings and limits: Strong same-batch co-clustering of samples appeared with F measure clustering. Five TRBV segments appeared more often in patients than in controls, and TRBV5-6, TRBV5-1 and TRBV20-1 were among these.

The ends lost 0 bases at V and 1 base at J; junction bases unmatched: 6. CDR3 length: 16 amino acids. The germline CDR1 and CDR2 sequences are DFQATT and SNEGSKA (reference sequence). The source material was blood. This TCR was sampled from a girl aged 10-17 years with multiple sclerosis. The gene calls are TRBV20-1 and TRBJ2-1, with TRBD2 matching over 7 bases. DNA of the CDR3: TGCAGTGCTAGAGAGTCCAAAGCGGGATCCTACAATGAGCAGTTCTTC. Its translation is CSARESKAGSYNEQFF.